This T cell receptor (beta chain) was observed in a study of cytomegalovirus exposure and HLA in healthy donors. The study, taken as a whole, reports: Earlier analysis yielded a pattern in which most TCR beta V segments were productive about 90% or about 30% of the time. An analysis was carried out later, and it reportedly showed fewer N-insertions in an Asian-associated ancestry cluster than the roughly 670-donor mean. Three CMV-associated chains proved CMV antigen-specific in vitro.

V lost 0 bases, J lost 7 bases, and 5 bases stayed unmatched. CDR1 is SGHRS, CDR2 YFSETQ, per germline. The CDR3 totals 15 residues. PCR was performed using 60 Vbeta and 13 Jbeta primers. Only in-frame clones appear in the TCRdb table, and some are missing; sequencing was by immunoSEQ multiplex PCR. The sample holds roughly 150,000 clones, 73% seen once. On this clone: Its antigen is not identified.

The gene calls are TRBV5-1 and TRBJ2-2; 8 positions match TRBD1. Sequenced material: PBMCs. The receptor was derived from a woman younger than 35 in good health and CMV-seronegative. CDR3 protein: CASSLGQGAGGELFF. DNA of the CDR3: TGCGCCAGCAGCTTGGGCCAGGGGGCAGGCGGGGAGCTGTTTTTT.